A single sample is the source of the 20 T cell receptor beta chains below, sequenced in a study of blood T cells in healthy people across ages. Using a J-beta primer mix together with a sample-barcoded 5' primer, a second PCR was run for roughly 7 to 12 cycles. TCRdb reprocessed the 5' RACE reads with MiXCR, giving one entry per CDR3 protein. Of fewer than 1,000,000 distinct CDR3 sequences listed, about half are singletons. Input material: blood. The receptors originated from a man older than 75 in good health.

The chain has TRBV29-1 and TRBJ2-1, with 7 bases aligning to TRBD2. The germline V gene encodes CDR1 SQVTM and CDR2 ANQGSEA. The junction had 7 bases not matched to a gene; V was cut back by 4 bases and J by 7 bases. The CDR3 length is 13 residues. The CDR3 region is CSVGLATGNEQFF. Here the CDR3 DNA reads TGCAGCGTTGGACTAGCCACGGGAAATGAGCAGTTCTTC.

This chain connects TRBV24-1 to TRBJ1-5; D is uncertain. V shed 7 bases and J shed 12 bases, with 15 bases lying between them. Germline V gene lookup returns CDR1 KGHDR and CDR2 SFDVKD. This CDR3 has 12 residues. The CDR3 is CATSRDGLLQHF. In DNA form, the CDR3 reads TGTGCCACCAGCCGCGACGGTTTGCTCCAGCATTTT.

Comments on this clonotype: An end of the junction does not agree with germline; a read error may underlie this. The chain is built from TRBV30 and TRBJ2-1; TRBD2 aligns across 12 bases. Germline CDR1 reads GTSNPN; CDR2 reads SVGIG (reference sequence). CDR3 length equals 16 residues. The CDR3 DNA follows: TGTGCCTGGAGTCAGCGACTAGCGGGAGATGGCGATGAGCGGTTCTTC. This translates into CAWSQRLAGDGDERFF.

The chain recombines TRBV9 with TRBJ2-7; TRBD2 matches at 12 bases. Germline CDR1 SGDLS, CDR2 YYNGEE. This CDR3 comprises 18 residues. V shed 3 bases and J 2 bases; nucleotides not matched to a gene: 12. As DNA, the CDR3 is TGTGCCAGCAGCGCCCACATTCACAGGACTAGCGGGACCTACGAGCAGTACTTC. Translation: CASSAHIHRTSGTYEQYF.

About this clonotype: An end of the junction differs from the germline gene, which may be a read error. CDR3 loop: CASSPTYEQYF. In DNA, the CDR3 is TGTGCCAGCTCACCTACCTATGAGCAGTACTTC. The V call is TRBV18, the J call TRBJ2-7, with no clear D. CDR1 is KGHSH, CDR2 LQKENI, per germline. The CDR3 is 11 amino acids.

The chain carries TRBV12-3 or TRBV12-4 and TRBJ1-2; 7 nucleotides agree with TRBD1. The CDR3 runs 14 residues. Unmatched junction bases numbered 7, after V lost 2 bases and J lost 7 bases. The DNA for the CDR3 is TGTGCCAGCAGTTTAAGACAGGGAGTCACTGGCTACACCTTC. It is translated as CASSLRQGVTGYTF.

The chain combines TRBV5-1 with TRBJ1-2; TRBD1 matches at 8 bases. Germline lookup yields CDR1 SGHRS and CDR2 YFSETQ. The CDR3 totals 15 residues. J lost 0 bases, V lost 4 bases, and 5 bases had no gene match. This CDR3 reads CASSRRQGSNYGYTF. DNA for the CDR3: TGCGCCAGCAGCCGGAGACAGGGGTCTAACTATGGCTACACCTTC.

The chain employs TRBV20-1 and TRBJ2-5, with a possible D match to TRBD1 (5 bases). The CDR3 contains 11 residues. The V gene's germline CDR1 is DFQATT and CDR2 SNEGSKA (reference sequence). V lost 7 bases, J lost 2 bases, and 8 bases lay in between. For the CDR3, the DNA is TGCAGTGTCCCAGGGCAAGAGACCCAGTACTTC. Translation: CSVPGQETQYF.

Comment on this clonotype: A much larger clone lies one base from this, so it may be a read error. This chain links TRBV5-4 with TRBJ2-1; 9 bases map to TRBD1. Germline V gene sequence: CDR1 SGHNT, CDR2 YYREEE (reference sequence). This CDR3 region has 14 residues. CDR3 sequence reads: CAGSSTGGLNEQFF. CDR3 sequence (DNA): TGTGCCGGCAGCTCCACAGGGGGCTTAAATGAGCAGTTCTTC.

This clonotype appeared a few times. CDR3 nucleotide sequence: TGCAGTGCTAGCGGCGGGACAGGGTACCAAGAGACCCAGTACTTC. Protein product: CSASGGTGYQETQYF. J is TRBJ2-5 and V is TRBV20-1, with 9 bases that match TRBD1. Per germline, CDR1 DFQATT and CDR2 SNEGSKA (reference sequence). Losses at the gene ends were 3 bases for V and 0 bases for J; bases not matched to a gene: 5. The CDR3 covers 15 residues.

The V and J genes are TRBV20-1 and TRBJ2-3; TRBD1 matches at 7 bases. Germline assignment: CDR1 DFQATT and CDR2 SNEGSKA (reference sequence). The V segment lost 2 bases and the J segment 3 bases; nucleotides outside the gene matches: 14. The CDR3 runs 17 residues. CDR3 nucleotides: TGCAGTGCTAGACCGCCTTTAGGACAGGTACAAACAGATACGCAGTATTTT. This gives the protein CSARPPLGQVQTDTQYF.

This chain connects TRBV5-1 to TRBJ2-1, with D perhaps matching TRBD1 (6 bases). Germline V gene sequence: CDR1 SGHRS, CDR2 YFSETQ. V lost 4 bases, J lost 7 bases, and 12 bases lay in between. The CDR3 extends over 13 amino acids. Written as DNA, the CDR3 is TGCGCCAGCAGCCCTAACAGGGAGAATGAGCAGTTCTTC. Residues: CASSPNRENEQFF.

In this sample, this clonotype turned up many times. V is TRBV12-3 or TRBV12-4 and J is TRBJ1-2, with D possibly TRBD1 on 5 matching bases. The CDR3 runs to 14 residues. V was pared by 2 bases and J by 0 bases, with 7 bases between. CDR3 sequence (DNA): TGTGCCAGCAGTTTATCAGGGTCTAACTATGGCTACACCTTC. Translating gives CASSLSGSNYGYTF.

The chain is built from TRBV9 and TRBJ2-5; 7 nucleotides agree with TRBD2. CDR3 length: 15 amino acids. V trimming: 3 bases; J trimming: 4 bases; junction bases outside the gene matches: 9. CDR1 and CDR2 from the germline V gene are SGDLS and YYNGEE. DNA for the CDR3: TGTGCCAGCAGCGCTGCAGCGGGAAGAGGAGAGACCCAGTACTTC. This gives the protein CASSAAAGRGETQYF.

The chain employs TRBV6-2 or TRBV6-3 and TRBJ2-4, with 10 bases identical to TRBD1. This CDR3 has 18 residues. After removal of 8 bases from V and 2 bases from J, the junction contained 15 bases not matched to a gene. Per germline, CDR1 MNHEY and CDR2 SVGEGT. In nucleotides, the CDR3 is TGTGCCAGCGGACAACCGGGACAGGGGAGTGTGTCCAAAAACATTCAGTACTTC. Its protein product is CASGQPGQGSVSKNIQYF.

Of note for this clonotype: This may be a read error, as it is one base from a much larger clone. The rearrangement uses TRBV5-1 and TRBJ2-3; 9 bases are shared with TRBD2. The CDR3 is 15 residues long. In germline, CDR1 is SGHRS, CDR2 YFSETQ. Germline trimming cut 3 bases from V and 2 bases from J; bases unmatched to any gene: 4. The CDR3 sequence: CASSWVAGVTDTQYF. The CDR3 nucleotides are TGCGCCAGCAGCTGGGTAGCGGGAGTCACAGATACGCAGTATTTT.

The CDR3 reads CASSLNSGGETQYF. The CDR3 coding sequence is TGTGCCAGCAGCTTAAACTCGGGGGGAGAGACCCAGTACTTC. The rearrangement links TRBV7-2 to TRBJ2-5; 7 bases agree with TRBD2. This CDR3 comprises 14 residues. Trimming cost V 2 bases and J 4 bases; bases outside gene matches: 4. The germline CDR1 and CDR2 sequences are SGHTA and FQGNSA.

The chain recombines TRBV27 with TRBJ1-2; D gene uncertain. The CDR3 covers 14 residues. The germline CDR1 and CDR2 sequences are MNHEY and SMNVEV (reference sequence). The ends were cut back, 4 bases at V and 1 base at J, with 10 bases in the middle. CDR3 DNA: TGTGCCAGCAGTTCTGGGCGTTTTAACTATGGCTACACCTTC. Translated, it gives CASSSGRFNYGYTF.

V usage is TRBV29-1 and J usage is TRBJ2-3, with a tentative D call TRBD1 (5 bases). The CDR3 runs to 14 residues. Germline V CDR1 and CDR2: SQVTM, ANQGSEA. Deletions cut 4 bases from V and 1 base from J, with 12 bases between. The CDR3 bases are TGCAGCGTTGCGAAGGGGCATGGCACAGATACGCAGTATTTT. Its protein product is CSVAKGHGTDTQYF.

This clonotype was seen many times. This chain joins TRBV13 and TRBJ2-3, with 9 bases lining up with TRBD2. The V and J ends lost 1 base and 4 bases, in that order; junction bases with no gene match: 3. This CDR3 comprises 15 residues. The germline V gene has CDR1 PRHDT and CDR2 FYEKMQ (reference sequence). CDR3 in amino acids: CASSLVAGDADTQYF. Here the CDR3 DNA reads TGTGCCAGCAGCTTAGTAGCGGGAGACGCAGATACGCAGTATTTT. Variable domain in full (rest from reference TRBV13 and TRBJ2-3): AAGVIQSPRHLIKEKRETATLKCYPIPRHDTVYWYQQGPGQDPQFLISFYEKMQSDKGSIPDRFSAQQFSDYHSELNMSSLELGDSALYFCASSLVAGDADTQYFGPGTRLTVL.